This T cell receptor beta chain was found in a study of T cell responses to AZD1222 COVID-19 vaccine. Regarding the study as a whole: Clonal diversity was possibly underestimated, and the donors were mostly white British, with more females. Repertoire samples came only from after the peak T cell response. Nearly half of spike-specific TCRs reportedly target unmutated variant regions.

Sequencing used immunoSEQ multiplex PCR; TCRdb keeps in-frame clones, though not all of them. Here the sample spans more than 85,000 clones, approximately 94% being singletons. As to this clone: Its antigen is still unknown.

This CDR3 has 9 residues. The germline gives CDR1 GTSNPN, CDR2 SVGIG (reference sequence). Second doses at about 4 or about 12 weeks were pooled. The V call is TRBV30, the J call TRBJ1-2, with D possibly matching TRBD1 (5 bases). The sequence derives from an adult who received the AZD1222 COVID-19 vaccine. Source: peripheral blood, taken 28 days after the second AZD1222 dose. The CDR3 region is CVGGAGYTF. CDR3 sequence (DNA): TGTGTGGGGGGTGCAGGCTACACCTTC.